Presented here are 19 T cell receptor beta chains from one specimen sequenced in a study of T cells in Graves' hyperthyroidism and ophthalmopathy. There were TCR beta CDR3 regions amplified from RNA transcripts. The TCR CDR3 first-round RT-PCR relied on the HTBI primer set. A single record per CDR3 protein comes from TCRdb applying MiXCR to the multiplex PCR reads. The sample contains hundreds of thousands of distinct CDR3 sequences, around 19% of which appear only once. The material sequenced was blood. The receptors here all came from a man in his forties with Graves' hyperthyroidism.

The chain has TRBV30 and TRBJ1-4; 8 positions agree with TRBD1. The CDR3 runs 13 residues. Germline V gives CDR1 GTSNPN, CDR2 SVGIG (reference sequence). The junction had 6 bases not matched to a gene; V was cut back by 4 bases and J by 8 bases. The chain's CDR3 is CAWKQGVWEKLFF. The DNA of the CDR3 is TGTGCCTGGAAACAGGGGGTCTGGGAAAAACTGTTTTTT.

The sample holds a few counts of this clonotype. This may come from a read error, since a much larger clone is one base off. The V gene is TRBV20-1, the J gene TRBJ2-1; D is tentatively TRBD1 or TRBD2 (6 bases each). Germline lookup yields CDR1 DFQATT and CDR2 SNEGSKA (reference sequence). The V end was cut by 6 bases, the J end by 8 bases, with 20 bases between. The CDR3 extends over 14 amino acids. The CDR3 DNA reads as TGCAGTGCGGAGGGGGGCAGGGACCTGGATGAGCAGTTCTTC. This codes for CSAEGGRDLDEQFF.

This clonotype was found many times. The chain has TRBV3-1 and TRBJ2-7, with 11 nucleotides matching TRBD1. This CDR3 has 15 residues. Trimming removed 4 bases from V and 6 bases from J; junction bases left unmatched: 8. Germline loops: CDR1 LGHDT, CDR2 YNNKEL (reference sequence). The CDR3 reads CASSRYGTGGSEQYF. CDR3 in DNA: TGTGCCAGCAGCCGCTACGGGACAGGGGGTTCCGAGCAGTACTTC.

This clonotype has just a few counts. This rearrangement joins TRBV12-3 or TRBV12-4 to TRBJ1-6; 7 nucleotides line up with TRBD1. V lost 3 bases and J lost 5; bases outside the gene matches: 4. The CDR3 covers 15 residues. CDR3 amino acids: CASSLTGSDNSPLHF. CDR3 coding DNA: TGTGCCAGCAGTTTGACAGGGTCAGATAATTCACCCCTCCACTTT.

A word on this clonotype: At one boundary the junction diverges from the germline segment, which might be a read error. The V gene is TRBV6-5, the J gene TRBJ2-7; D might be TRBD1 (6 bases). Germline-derived CDR1 and CDR2 are MNHEY and SVGAGI. The CDR3 spans 14 residues. Written as DNA, the CDR3 is TGTGCCGGCAGTTACGACAGGTTTTCCTACGAGCAGTACTTC. Its translation: CAGSYDRFSYEQYF.

This chain uses TRBV2 with TRBJ1-5; D call uncertain. The CDR3 totals 15 residues. V was shortened by 1 base and J by 2 bases, with 9 bases between the two germline ends. The V gene's germline CDR1 is SNHLY and CDR2 FYNNEI. CDR3 region: CASSEGAYGNQPQHF. DNA of the CDR3: TGTGCCAGCAGTGAAGGGGCGTACGGCAATCAGCCCCAGCATTTT.

This clonotype has a count of ten or more. The V and J genes are TRBV12-3 or TRBV12-4 and TRBJ2-7, with D perhaps given as TRBD1 or TRBD2 (5 bases each). CDR3 length: 14 residues. The V end lost 6 bases, the J end lost 0 bases, and 12 bases lay between the germline ends. CDR3 in amino acids: CASRNRDASYEQYF. The CDR3 coding sequence is TGTGCCAGCAGAAACCGGGACGCCTCCTACGAGCAGTACTTC.

This clonotype was seen at least ten times. The rearrangement uses TRBV28 and TRBJ1-3; D not certain. The length of the CDR3 is 15 residues. Trimming pared 0 bases from V and 0 bases from J, leaving 6 bases between. Germline values: CDR1 MDHEN, CDR2 SYDVKM. DNA for the CDR3: TGTGCCAGCAGTTTATGGGGCAGCTCTGGAAACACCATATATTTT. It specifies CASSLWGSSGNTIYF.

This clonotype was detected ten times or more. The chain joins TRBV3-1 to TRBJ1-4; D ambiguous. The CDR3 contains 12 residues. V was trimmed by 2 bases and J by 5 bases, leaving 3 bases between them. Germline CDR1 LGHDT, CDR2 YNNKEL (reference sequence). Here the CDR3 DNA reads TGTGCCAGCAGCCAACGCAATGAAAAACTGTTTTTT. This codes for CASSQRNEKLFF.

This clonotype was recorded at least ten times. The chain carries TRBV3-1 and TRBJ2-3; D is possibly TRBD1 (7 bases). The CDR3 covers 16 residues. The V end was cut by 3 bases, the J end by 1 base, with 14 bases between. CDR1 and CDR2 from the germline V gene are LGHDT and YNNKEL (reference sequence). CDR3 amino acids: CASSHFGRGGTDTQYF. CDR3 in DNA: TGTGCCAGCAGCCACTTTGGCAGGGGGGGCACAGATACGCAGTATTTT.

This clonotype occurred many times. The CDR3 region is CASSTGGSRNTEAFF. The CDR3 DNA follows: TGTGCCAGCAGCACCGGGGGGTCGAGGAACACTGAAGCTTTCTTT. V usage is TRBV7-2 and J usage is TRBJ1-1, with D possibly being TRBD1 (5 bases). The CDR3 consists of 15 residues. Germline CDR1 reads SGHTA; CDR2 reads FQGNSA. Between the trimmed V and J ends, which lost 5 bases and 1 base, there was a span of 14 bases.

In its sample, this clonotype was seen many times. V and J are TRBV28 and TRBJ1-5; possible D gene TRBD1, 5 bases. Germline CDR1 reads MDHEN; CDR2 reads SYDVKM. CDR3 length: 15 residues. Trimming took off 6 bases at V and 1 base at J, with 13 bases between the two ends. The CDR3 region has the DNA TGTGCCAGCAGCCTGGGAGGGGCGAGCAATCAGCCCCAGCATTTT. Protein: CASSLGGASNQPQHF.

The table lists this clonotype with many counts. V and J are TRBV7-3 and TRBJ1-2; D not resolved. Germline V gene sequence: CDR1 SGHTA, CDR2 FQGTGA. CDR3 length equals 15 residues. V gave up 6 bases and J gave up 5 bases, with 19 bases separating them. Here the CDR3 reads CASSPTPGEGYGYTF. DNA for the CDR3: TGTGCCAGCAGTCCGACCCCTGGGGAAGGGTATGGCTACACCTTC.

The rearrangement joins TRBV5-4 to TRBJ2-7; 13 bases line up with TRBD2. This CDR3 is built from 15 residues. With V trimmed by 4 bases and J by 3 bases, 4 bases remained unmatched. Germline V gene lookup returns CDR1 SGHNT and CDR2 YYREEE (reference sequence). The CDR3 here is CASSPRTSGGYEQYF. The CDR3 DNA follows: TGTGCCAGCAGCCCTCGGACTAGCGGGGGCTACGAGCAGTACTTC. Based on the CDR3 plus reference TRBV5-4 and TRBJ2-7, the full variable domain is ETGVTQSPTHLIKTRGQQVTLRCSSQSGHNTVSWYQQALGQGPQFIFQYYREEENGRGNFPPRFSGLQFPNYSSELNVNALELDDSALYLCASSPRTSGGYEQYFGPGTRLTVT.

There are many counts of this clonotype. This chain joins TRBV24-1 and TRBJ2-1; 10 bases are a match to TRBD1. Looked up from germline, CDR1 is KGHDR and CDR2 is SFDVKD. The CDR3 is made up of 15 amino acids. Trimming took 7 bases from V and 4 from J; bases not matched to a gene: 6. The CDR3 sequence is CATSPTGQGYNEQFF. CDR3 DNA: TGTGCCACCAGCCCAACGGGACAGGGGTACAATGAGCAGTTCTTC.

This clonotype was seen a handful of times. This CDR3 is CASSLASSEQYF. The CDR3 DNA is TGTGCCAGCAGCTTAGCGTCGTCGGAGCAGTACTTC. The rearrangement uses TRBV7-9 and TRBJ2-7; D remains unclear. The CDR3 spans 12 residues. Germline CDR1 is SEHNR and CDR2 is FQNEAQ (reference sequence). Trimming pared 0 bases from V and 7 bases from J, leaving 7 bases between.

The sample holds a few counts of this clonotype. This may arise from a read error, as a much more abundant clone is one base away. This chain connects TRBV7-2 to TRBJ1-2, with 7 bases fitting TRBD1. The germline V gene encodes CDR1 SGHTA and CDR2 FQGNSA. This CDR3 is built from 16 residues. V shed 5 bases and J 4 bases; nucleotides not matched to a gene: 13. CDR3 in DNA: TGTGCCAGCAGCCCCCCGACGTCAGGGGGAGGCTATGGCTACACCTTC. Its protein is CASSPPTSGGGYGYTF.

This clonotype has at least ten counts. The chain links TRBV18 to TRBJ2-7; 10 bases fit TRBD2. Germline values: CDR1 KGHSH, CDR2 LQKENI. With V trimmed by 5 bases and J by 1 base, 2 bases remained unmatched. The CDR3 covers 14 residues. The CDR3, as DNA: TGTGCCAGCTCAAAGCGGGGGGGATCCTACGAGCAGTACTTC. Translated: CASSKRGGSYEQYF.

This clonotype was counted a few times. DNA of the CDR3: TGTGCCAGCACGAGAGGACAGCGCACCGGGGAGCTGTTTTTT. This translates into CASTRGQRTGELFF. This rearrangement joins TRBV6-1 to TRBJ2-2; a weak D match, TRBD1 (6 bases). Between the trimmed V and J ends, which lost 7 bases and 4 bases, there was a span of 13 bases. CDR3 length: 14 residues. Looked up from germline, CDR1 is MNHNS and CDR2 is SASEGT.